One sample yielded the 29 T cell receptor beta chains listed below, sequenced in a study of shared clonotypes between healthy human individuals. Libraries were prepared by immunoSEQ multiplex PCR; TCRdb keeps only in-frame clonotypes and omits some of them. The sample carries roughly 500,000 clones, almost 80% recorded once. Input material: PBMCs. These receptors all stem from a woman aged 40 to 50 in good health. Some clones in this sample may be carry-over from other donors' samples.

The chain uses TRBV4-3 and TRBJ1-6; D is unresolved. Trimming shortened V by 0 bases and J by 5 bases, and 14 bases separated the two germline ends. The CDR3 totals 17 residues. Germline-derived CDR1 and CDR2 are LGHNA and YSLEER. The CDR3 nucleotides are TGCGCCAGCAGCCAAGATCGGAAGGGCCGACATAATTCACCCCTCCACTTT. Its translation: CASSQDRKGRHNSPLHF.

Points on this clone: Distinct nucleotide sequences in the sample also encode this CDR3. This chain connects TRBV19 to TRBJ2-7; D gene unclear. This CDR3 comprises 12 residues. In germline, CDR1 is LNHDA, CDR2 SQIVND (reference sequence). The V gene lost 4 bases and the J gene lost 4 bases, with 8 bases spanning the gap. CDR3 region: CASSTSSYEQYF. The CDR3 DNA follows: TGTGCCAGTAGTACTTCCTCTTACGAGCAGTACTTC. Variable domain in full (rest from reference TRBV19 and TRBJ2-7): DGGITQSPKYLFRKEGQNVTLSCEQNLNHDAMYWYRQDPGQGLRLIYYSQIVNDFQKGDIAEGYSVSREKKESFPLTVTSAQKNPTAFYLCASSTSSYEQYFGPGTRLTVT.

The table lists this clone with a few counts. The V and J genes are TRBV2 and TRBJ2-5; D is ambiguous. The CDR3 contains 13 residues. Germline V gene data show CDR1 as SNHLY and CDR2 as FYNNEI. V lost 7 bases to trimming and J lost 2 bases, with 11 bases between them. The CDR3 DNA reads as TGTGCCAGCAACGGACGACCGCAAGAGACCCAGTACTTC. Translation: CASNGRPQETQYF.

The CDR3, as DNA: TGTGCCAGCAGCCCAACGTCGACAGGGGTAACCTCAGGAGGCTACACCTTC. Translated: CASSPTSTGVTSGGYTF. The chain is built from TRBV9 and TRBJ1-2, with 8 bases aligning to TRBD1. The CDR3 consists of 17 residues. Looked up from germline, CDR1 is SGDLS and CDR2 is YYNGEE. Trimming removed 4 bases from V and 8 bases from J; junction bases left unmatched: 19.

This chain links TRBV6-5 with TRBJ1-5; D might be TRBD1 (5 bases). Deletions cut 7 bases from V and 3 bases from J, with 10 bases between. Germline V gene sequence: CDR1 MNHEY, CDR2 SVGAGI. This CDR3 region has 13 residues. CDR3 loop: CASNTGFNQPQHF. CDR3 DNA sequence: TGTGCCAGCAACACAGGTTTCAATCAGCCCCAGCATTTT.

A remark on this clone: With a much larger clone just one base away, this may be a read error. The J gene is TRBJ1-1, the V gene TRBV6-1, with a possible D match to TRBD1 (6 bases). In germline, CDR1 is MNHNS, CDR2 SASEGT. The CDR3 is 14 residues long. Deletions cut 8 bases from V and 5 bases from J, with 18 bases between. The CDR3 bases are TGTGCCAGCTGTCGACAGGTTTCGTGGACTGAAGCTTTCTTT. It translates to CASCRQVSWTEAFF.

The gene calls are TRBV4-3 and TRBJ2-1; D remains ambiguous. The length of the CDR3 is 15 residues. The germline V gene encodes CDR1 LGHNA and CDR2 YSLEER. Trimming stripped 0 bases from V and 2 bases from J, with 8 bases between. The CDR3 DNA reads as TGCGCCAGCAGCCAAGATACCAGAGCCTACAATGAGCAGTTCTTC. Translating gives CASSQDTRAYNEQFF.

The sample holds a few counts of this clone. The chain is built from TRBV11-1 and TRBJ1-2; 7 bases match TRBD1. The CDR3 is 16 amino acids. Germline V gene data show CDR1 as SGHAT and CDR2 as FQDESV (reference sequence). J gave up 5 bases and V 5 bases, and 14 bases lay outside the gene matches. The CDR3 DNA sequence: TGTGCCAGCAGCAAGACGAACAGGGACAGTAGGTATGGCTACACCTTC. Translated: CASSKTNRDSRYGYTF. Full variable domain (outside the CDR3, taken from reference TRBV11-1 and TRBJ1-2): EAEVAQSPRYKITEKSQAVAFWCDPISGHATLYWYRQILGQGPELLVQFQDESVVDDSQLPKDRFSAERLKGVDSTLKIQPAELGDSAMYLCASSKTNRDSRYGYTFGSGTRLTVV.

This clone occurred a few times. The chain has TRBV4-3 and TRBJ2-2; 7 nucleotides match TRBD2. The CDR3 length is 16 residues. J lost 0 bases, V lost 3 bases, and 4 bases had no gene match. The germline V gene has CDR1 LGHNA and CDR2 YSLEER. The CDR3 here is CASSQSTSTNTGELFF. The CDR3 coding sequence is TGCGCCAGCAGCCAGTCGACTAGCACGAACACCGGGGAGCTGTTTTTT.

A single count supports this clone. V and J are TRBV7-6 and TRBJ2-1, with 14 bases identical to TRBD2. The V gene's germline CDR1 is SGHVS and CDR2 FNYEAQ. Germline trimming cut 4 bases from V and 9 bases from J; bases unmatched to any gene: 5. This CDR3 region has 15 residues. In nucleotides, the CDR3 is TGTGCCAGCAGCTCGGGACTAGCGGGAGCGGGTGAGCAGTTCTTC. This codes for CASSSGLAGAGEQFF.

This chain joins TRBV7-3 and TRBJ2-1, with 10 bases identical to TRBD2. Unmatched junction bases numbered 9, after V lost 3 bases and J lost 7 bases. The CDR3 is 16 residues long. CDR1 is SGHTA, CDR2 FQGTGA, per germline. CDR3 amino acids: CASSLTSGSGWNEQFF. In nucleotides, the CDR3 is TGTGCCAGCAGCTTGACTAGCGGGTCTGGGTGGAATGAGCAGTTCTTC.

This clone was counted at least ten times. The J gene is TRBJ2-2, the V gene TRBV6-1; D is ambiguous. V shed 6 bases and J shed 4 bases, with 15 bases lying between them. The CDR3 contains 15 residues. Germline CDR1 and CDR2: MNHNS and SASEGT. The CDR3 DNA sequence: TGTGCCAGCAGGACCTCGGTCGCGGCCACCGGGGAGCTGTTTTTT. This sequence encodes CASRTSVAATGELFF.

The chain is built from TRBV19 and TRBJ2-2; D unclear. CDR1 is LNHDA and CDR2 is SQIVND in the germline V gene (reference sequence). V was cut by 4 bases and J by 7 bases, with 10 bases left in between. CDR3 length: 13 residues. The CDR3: CASSKDWVGELFF. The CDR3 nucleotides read TGTGCCAGTAGTAAAGACTGGGTCGGGGAGCTGTTTTTT.

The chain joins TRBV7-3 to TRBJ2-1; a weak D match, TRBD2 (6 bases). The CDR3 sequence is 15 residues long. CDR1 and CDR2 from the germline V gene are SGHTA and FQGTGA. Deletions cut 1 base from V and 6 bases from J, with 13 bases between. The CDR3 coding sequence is TGTGCCAGCAGCTTAAACGGAGGGACTGGCAATGAGCAGTTCTTC. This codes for CASSLNGGTGNEQFF.

CDR3 bases: TGTGCCAGCAGACCCCCGGTGCAAACCAACTATGGCTACACCTTC. Its protein is CASRPPVQTNYGYTF. J is TRBJ1-2 and V is TRBV6-5; D call uncertain. This CDR3 is built from 15 residues. Trimming left V 6 bases short and J 2 bases short, with 16 bases between. The germline V gene encodes CDR1 MNHEY and CDR2 SVGAGI.

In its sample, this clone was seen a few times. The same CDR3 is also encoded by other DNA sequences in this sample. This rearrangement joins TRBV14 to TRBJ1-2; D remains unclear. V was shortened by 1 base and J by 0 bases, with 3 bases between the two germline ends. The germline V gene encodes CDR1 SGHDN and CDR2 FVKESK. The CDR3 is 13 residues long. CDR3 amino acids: CASSQGANYGYTF. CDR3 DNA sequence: TGTGCCAGCAGCCAAGGAGCTAACTATGGCTACACCTTC.

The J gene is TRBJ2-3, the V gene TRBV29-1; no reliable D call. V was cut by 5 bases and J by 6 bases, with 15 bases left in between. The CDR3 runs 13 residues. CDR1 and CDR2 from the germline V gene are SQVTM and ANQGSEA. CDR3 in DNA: TGCAGCGTTTCAGCTGCCTCCTTGGATACGCAGTATTTT. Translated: CSVSAASLDTQYF.

In nucleotides, the CDR3 is TGTGCCAGCAGTTCCCCCCGGACAGGCCAGACAGCTGAAGCTTTCTTT. Protein: CASSSPRTGQTAEAFF. The chain carries TRBV2 and TRBJ1-1, with TRBD1 matching over 7 bases. Germline CDR1 reads SNHLY; CDR2 reads FYNNEI. This CDR3 region has 16 residues. Trimming cost V 5 bases and J 6 bases; bases outside gene matches: 15. Using reference TRBV2 and TRBJ1-1 for the parts outside the CDR3, the full variable domain is EPEVTQTPSHQVTQMGQEVILRCVPISNHLYFYWYRQILGQKVEFLVSFYNNEISEKSEIFDDQFSVERPDGSNFTLKIRSTKLEDSAMYFCASSSPRTGQTAEAFFGQGTRLTVV.

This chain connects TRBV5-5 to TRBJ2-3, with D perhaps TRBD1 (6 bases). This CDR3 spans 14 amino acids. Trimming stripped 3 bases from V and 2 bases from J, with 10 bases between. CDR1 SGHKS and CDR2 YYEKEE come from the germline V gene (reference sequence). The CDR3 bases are TGTGCCAGCAGCTCACAGGGTTCCACAGATACGCAGTATTTT. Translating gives CASSSQGSTDTQYF.

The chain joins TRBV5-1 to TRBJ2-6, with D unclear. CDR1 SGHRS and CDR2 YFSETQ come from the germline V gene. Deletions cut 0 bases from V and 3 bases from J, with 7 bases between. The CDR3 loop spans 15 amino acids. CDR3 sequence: CASSLDKDGANVLTF. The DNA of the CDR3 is TGCGCCAGCAGCTTGGACAAGGATGGGGCCAACGTCCTGACTTTC.

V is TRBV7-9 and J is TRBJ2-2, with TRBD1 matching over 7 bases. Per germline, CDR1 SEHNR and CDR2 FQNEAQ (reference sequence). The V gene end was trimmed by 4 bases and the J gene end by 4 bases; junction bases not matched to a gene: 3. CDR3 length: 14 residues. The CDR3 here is CASSWDSATGELFF. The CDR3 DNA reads TGTGCCAGCAGCTGGGACAGTGCCACCGGGGAGCTGTTTTTT.

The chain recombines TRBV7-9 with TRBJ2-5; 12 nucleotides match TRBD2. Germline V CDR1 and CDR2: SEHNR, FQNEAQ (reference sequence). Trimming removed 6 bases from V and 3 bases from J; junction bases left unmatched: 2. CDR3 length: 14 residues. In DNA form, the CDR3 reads TGTGCCAGCAGTTGGACTAGCGGGGAAGAGACCCAGTACTTC. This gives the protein CASSWTSGEETQYF.

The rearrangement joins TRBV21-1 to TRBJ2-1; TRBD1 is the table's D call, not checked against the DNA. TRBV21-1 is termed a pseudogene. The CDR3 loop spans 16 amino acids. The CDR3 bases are TGTGCCAGCAGCATGACCGGGACAGGGACCCCGGGGGAGCAGTTCTTC. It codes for CASSMTGTGTPGEQFF.

CDR3 DNA sequence: TGTGCCAGCAGCTCTGCGGGAGTAAGCTCCGGGGAGCTGTTTTTT. This sequence encodes CASSSAGVSSGELFF. The chain carries TRBV11-3 and TRBJ2-2; 7 nucleotides agree with TRBD2. Germline CDR1 and CDR2: SGHNT and YENEEA. V was pared by 4 bases and J by 6 bases, with 8 bases of the junction left unmatched. This CDR3 contains 15 residues.

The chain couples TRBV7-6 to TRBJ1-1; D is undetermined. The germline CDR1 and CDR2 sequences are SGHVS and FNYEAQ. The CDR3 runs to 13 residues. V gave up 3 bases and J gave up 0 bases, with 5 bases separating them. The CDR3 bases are TGTGCCAGCAGCTTCAGTCTGAACACTGAAGCTTTCTTT. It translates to CASSFSLNTEAFF.

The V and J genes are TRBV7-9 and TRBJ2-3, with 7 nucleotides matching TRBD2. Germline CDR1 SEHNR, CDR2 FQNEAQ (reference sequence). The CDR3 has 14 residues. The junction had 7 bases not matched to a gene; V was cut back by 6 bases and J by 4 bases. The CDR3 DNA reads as TGTGCCAGCAGAGCCTATCTAGCGGCAGATACGCAGTATTTT. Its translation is CASRAYLAADTQYF.

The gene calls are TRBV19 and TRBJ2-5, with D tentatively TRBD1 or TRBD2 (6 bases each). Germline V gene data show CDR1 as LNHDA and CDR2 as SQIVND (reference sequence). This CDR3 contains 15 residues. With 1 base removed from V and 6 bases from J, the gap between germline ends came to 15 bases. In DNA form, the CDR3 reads TGTGCCAGTAGTATAGGAGAGGGGGACTCGAAGACCCAGTACTTC. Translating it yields CASSIGEGDSKTQYF.

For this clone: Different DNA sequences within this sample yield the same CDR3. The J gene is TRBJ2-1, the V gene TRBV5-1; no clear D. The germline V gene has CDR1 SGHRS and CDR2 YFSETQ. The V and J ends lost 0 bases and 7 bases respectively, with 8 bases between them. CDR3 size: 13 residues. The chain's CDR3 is CASSLGVGNEQFF. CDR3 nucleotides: TGCGCCAGCAGCTTGGGGGTTGGGAATGAGCAGTTCTTC.

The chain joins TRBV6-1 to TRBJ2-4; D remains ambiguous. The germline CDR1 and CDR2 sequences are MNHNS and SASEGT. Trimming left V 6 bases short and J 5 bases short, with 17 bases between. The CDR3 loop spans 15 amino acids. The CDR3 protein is CASSQQLAGQNIQYF. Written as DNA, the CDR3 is TGTGCCAGCAGCCAGCAGTTAGCAGGTCAAAACATTCAGTACTTC.